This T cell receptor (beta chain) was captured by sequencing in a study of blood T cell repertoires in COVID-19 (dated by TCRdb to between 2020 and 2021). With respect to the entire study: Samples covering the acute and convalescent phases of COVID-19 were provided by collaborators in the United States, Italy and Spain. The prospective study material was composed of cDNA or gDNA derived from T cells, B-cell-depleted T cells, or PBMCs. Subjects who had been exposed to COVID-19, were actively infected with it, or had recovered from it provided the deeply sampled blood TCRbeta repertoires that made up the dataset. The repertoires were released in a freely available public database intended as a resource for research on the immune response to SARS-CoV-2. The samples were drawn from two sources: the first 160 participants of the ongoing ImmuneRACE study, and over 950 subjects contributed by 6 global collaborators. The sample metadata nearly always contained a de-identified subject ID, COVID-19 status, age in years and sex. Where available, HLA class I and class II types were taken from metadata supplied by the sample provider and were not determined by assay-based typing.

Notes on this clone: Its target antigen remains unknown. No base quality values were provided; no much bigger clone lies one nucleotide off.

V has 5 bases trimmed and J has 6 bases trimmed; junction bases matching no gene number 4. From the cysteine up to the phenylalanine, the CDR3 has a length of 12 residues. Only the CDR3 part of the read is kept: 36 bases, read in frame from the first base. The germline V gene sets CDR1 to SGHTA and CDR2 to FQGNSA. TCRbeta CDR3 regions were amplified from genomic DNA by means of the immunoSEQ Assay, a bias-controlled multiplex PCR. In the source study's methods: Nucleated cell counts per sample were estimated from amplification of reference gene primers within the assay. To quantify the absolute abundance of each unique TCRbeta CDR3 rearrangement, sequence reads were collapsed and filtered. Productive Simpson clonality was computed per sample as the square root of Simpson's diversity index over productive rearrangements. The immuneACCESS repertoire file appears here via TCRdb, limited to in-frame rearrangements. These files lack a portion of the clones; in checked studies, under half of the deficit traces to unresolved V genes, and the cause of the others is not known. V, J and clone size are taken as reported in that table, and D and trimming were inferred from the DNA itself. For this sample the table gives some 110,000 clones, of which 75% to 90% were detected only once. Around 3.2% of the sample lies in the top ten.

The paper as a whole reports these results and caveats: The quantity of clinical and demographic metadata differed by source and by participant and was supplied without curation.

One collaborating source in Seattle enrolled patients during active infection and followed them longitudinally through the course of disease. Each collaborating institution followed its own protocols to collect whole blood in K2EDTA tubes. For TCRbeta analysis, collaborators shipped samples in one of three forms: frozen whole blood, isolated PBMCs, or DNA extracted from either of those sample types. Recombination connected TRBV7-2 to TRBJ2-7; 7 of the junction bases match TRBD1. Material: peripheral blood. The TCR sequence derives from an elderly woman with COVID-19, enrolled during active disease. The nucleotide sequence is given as TGTGCCAGCAGCCGACCAGGGGGCGAGCAGTACTTC. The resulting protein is CASSRPGGEQYF. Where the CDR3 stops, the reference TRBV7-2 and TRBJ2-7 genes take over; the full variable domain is GAGVSQSPSNKVTEKGKDVELRCDPISGHTALYWYRQSLGQGLEFLIYFQGNSAPDKSGLPSDRFSAERTGGSVSTLTIQRTQQEDSAVYLCASSRPGGEQYFGPGTRLTVT.